Listed below are T cell receptor beta chains from one sample, sequenced in a study of identical twins. TCRdb passed the 5' RACE reads through MiXCR, listing each CDR3 protein once. The profile shows hundreds of thousands of distinct CDR3 sequences, roughly 18% of them singletons. These sequences were also reported in another study, on T cells expressing NK-cell markers.

Sequencing used PBMCs. The receptors were gathered from a woman between 18 and 29 years old in good health. CDR3s include the opening cysteine and the closing phenylalanine or tryptophan. Each record gives: clone size, D gene, V gene, J gene, CDR3 DNA, CDR3 protein. D genes are given only for firm matches. The size entry is marked missing in some rows and otherwise reads once, few, many or a size class.

-	-	TRBV27	TRBJ1-2	TGTGCCAGCAGTCAAAGACGGTGGCCCTATGGCTACACCTTC	CASSQRRWPYGYTF
-	TRBD2	TRBV2	TRBJ2-7	TGTGCCAGCCGCCCCCCGGGAGGGAGGGAGCAGTACTTC	CASRPPGGREQYF
many	-	TRBV2	TRBJ2-7	TGTGCCAGCAAGAGGGGGGAGCGATACGAGCAGTACTTC	CASKRGERYEQYF
-	-	TRBV27	TRBJ2-1	TGTGCCACTCTTGGGAGCTCCTACAATGAGCAGTTCTTC	CATLGSSYNEQFF
few	-	TRBV24-1	TRBJ2-1	TGTGCCACCAGTGATCCATGGATTGGGCCCAGCTCCTACAATGAGCAGTTCTTC	CATSDPWIGPSSYNEQFF
-	-	TRBV14	TRBJ2-7	TGTGCCAGCAGCCAAGGGGACTGGCACATAAGAGGGCAGTACTTC	CASSQGDWHIRGQYF
few	-	TRBV3-1	TRBJ1-1	TGTGCCAGCACCCGAGGTCGGCGGGGAGCCCGAGCTTTCTTT	CASTRGRRGARAFF
-	-	TRBV12-3/TRBV12-4	TRBJ2-4	TGTGCCAGCAGTTTCGGGTCCAGGGGAAACATTCAGTACTTC	CASSFGSRGNIQYF
few	-	TRBV10-3	TRBJ2-3	TGTGCCATCAGTGAAGGGGGAGTATTAGCAGATACGCAGTATTTT	CAISEGGVLADTQYF
-	-	TRBV3-1	TRBJ1-2	TGTGCCAGCACCCTCATGGGAAACTATGGCTACACCTTC	CASTLMGNYGYTF
-	-	TRBV5-1	TRBJ1-3	TGCGCCAGCAGCGGTCCAGGGTCGGACACCATATATTTT	CASSGPGSDTIYF
-	-	TRBV12-3/TRBV12-4	TRBJ2-1	TGTGCCAGCACGAGGACTCTAGGAGACAATGAGCAGTTCTTC	CASTRTLGDNEQFF
many	-	TRBV6-4	TRBJ2-1	TGTGCCAGCAGCGATAGCGCGCACACGAATGAGCAGTTCTTC	CASSDSAHTNEQFF
few	-	TRBV5-6	TRBJ2-7	TGTGCCAGCAGCTTGGTCGCGGGGATCAACGAGCAGTACTTC	CASSLVAGINEQYF
few	TRBD2	TRBV9	TRBJ2-7	TGTGCCAGCAGCGTGGGGACTAGCGGGAGCGAGCAGTACTTC	CASSVGTSGSEQYF
-	TRBD1	TRBV3-1	TRBJ2-3	TGTGCCAGCAGCCACACGGGACAGGGATCAGATACGCAGTATTTT	CASSHTGQGSDTQYF
-	-	TRBV2	TRBJ2-2	TGTGCCAGCCGGTGGGCCGGGGAGCTGTTTTTT	CASRWAGELFF
-	-	TRBV12-3/TRBV12-4	TRBJ2-1	TGTGCCAGCAGCCGGACAGAGCAGTTCTTC	CASSRTEQFF
once	-	TRBV20-1	TRBJ2-7	TGCAGTGCCAACCGGGACCCCCCCGTGCAGTACTTC	CSANRDPPVQYF
few	TRBD1	TRBV12-3/TRBV12-4	TRBJ2-2	TGTGCCAGCAGTTTGAACTACAGGGGCACCGGGGAGCTGTTTTTT	CASSLNYRGTGELFF
few	-	TRBV7-7	TRBJ2-1	TGTGCCGTTTTTAGGGGCCCCGAAAGAGAGCAGTTCTTC	CAVFRGPEREQFF
-	-	TRBV29-1	TRBJ2-7	TGCAGCGTGGGGACTTGGATGGACGAGCAGTACTTC	CSVGTWMDEQYF
-	TRBD1	TRBV7-2	TRBJ1-6	TGTGCCAGCAGCCTGCTGGGGGACAGGGGTAATTCACCCCTCCACTTT	CASSLLGDRGNSPLHF
few	-	TRBV12-3/TRBV12-4	TRBJ2-3	TGTGCCAGCAGTTTTGAGAGGCGCACAGATACGCAGTATTTT	CASSFERRTDTQYF
few	-	TRBV29-1	TRBJ2-1	TGCAGCATCCTAGGGAGGAATCAGTTCTTC	CSILGRNQFF
few	-	TRBV3-1	TRBJ2-1	TGTGCCAGCAGCCCGCACAGAGACCACAATGAGCAGTTCTTC	CASSPHRDHNEQFF
many	TRBD2	TRBV20-1	TRBJ2-1	TGCAGTGCTAAAAGCGCCGGGACTAGCAGGGACAATGAGCAGTTCTTC	CSAKSAGTSRDNEQFF
-	TRBD2	TRBV29-1	TRBJ2-1	TGCAGCGTTGCACTACTAGCGGGGAGCTCCTACAATGAGCAGTTCTTC	CSVALLAGSSYNEQFF
few	TRBD1	TRBV10-3	TRBJ1-1	TGTGCCATCAGCCCGGGACAGGTGAACACTGAAGCTTTCTTT	CAISPGQVNTEAFF
-	TRBD1	TRBV5-1	TRBJ1-1	TGCGCCAGCAGCTTTACAGGGGAGCGGACTGAAGCTTTCTTT	CASSFTGERTEAFF
-	-	TRBV20-1	TRBJ2-4	TGCAGTGCTCCCCTAGGCAGGGGAAACATTCAGTACTTC	CSAPLGRGNIQYF
few	-	TRBV20-1	TRBJ1-1	TGCAGTGCTAGACAGGGCGTCACTGAAGCTTTCTTT	CSARQGVTEAFF
-	TRBD1	TRBV4-3	TRBJ1-2	TGCGCCAGCAGCCAACAGACAGGGGGCTATGGCTACACCTTC	CASSQQTGGYGYTF